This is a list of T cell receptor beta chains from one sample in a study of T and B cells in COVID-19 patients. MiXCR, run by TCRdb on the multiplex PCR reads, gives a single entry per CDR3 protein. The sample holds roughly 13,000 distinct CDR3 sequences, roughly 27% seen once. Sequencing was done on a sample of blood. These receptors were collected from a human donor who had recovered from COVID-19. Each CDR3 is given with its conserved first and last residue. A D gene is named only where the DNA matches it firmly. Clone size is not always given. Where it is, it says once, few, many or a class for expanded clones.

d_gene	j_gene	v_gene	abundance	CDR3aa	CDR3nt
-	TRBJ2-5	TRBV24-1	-	CATPLSWKETQYF	TGTGCCACCCCTCTTTCATGGAAAGAGACCCAGTACTTC
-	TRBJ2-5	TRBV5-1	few	CASSFYGVQETQYF	TGCGCCAGCAGCTTTTACGGGGTACAAGAGACCCAGTACTTC
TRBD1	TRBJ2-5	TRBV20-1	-	CSARAAQGDRETQYF	TGCAGTGCTAGAGCCGCCCAGGGGGACCGTGAGACCCAGTACTTC
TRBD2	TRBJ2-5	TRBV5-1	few	CASTRKTSGARETQYF	TGCGCCAGTACGAGGAAGACTAGCGGGGCCCGAGAGACCCAGTACTTC
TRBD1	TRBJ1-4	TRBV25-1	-	CASQPGQGARTNEKLFF	TGTGCCAGCCAACCGGGACAGGGGGCGCGAACTAATGAAAAACTGTTTTTT
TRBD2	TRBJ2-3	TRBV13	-	CASSLGLAGTSTDTQYF	TGTGCCAGCAGCTTAGGGCTAGCGGGGACAAGCACAGATACGCAGTATTTT
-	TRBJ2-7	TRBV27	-	CASSLWEDSPYEQYF	TGTGCCAGCAGTTTATGGGAGGACAGCCCCTACGAGCAGTACTTC
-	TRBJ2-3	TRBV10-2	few	CASRGTDTQYF	TGCGCCAGCAGAGGCACAGATACGCAGTATTTT
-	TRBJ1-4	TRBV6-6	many	CASHFSTNEKLFF	TGTGCCAGCCATTTTTCAACTAATGAAAAACTGTTTTTT
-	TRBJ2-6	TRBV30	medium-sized	CAWSRAAASGANVLTF	TGTGCCTGGAGTAGGGCAGCCGCCTCTGGGGCCAACGTCCTGACTTTC
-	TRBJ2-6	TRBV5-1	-	CASAKEFGANVLTF	TGCGCCAGCGCTAAGGAGTTCGGGGCCAACGTCCTGACTTTC
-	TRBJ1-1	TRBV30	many	CAGGRWNTEAFF	TGTGCCGGAGGACGTTGGAACACTGAAGCTTTCTTT
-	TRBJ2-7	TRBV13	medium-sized	CASSLRPLDEQYF	TGTGCCAGCAGCTTAAGGCCGTTGGACGAGCAGTACTTC
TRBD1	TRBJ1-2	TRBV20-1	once	CSARESGTGFGYTF	TGCAGTGCTAGAGAGAGTGGGACAGGGTTTGGCTACACCTTC
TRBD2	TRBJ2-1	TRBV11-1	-	CASSLVPLSGGAGEQFF	TGTGCCAGCAGCTTAGTTCCCCTTAGCGGGGGGGCGGGTGAGCAGTTCTTC
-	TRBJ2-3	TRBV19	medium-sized	CASSIQRTDLYF	TGTGCCAGTAGTATACAGCGGACAGATCTGTATTTT
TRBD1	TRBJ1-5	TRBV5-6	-	CASSQPGGGVQPQHF	TGTGCCAGCAGCCAACCAGGGGGCGGGGTTCAGCCCCAGCATTTT
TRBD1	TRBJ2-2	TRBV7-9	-	CASSKTGINTGELFF	TGTGCCAGCAGCAAGACAGGGATTAACACCGGGGAGCTGTTTTTT
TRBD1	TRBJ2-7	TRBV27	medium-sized	CASSGPRRGTGGTEQYF	TGTGCCAGCAGCGGTCCGCGTAGAGGGACAGGGGGCACCGAGCAGTACTTC
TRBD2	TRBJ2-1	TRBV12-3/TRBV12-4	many	CASDRTSGNEQFF	TGTGCCTCCGATCGGACTAGTGGGAATGAGCAGTTCTTC
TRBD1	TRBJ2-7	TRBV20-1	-	CSASEKLRGPYEQYF	TGCAGTGCTAGTGAAAAATTAAGGGGGCCCTACGAGCAGTACTTC
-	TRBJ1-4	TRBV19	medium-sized	CASSSIQGLTNEKLFF	TGTGCCAGTAGTAGTATTCAGGGTTTAACTAATGAAAAACTGTTTTTT
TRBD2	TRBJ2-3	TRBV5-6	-	CASSLWGGTTTDTQYF	TGTGCCAGCAGCTTGTGGGGGGGAACCACCACAGATACGCAGTATTTT
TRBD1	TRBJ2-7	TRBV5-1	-	CASSPGQGFSPSYEQYF	TGCGCCAGCAGCCCTGGACAGGGTTTTAGTCCATCCTACGAGCAGTACTTC
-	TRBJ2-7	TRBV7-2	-	CASSYAGLRAYEQYF	TGTGCCAGCAGCTACGCGGGACTGCGAGCCTACGAGCAGTACTTC
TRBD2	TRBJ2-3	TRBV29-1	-	CSVRGTSGRTDTQYF	TGCAGCGTCCGCGGGACTAGCGGGCGCACAGATACGCAGTATTTT
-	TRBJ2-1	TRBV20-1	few	CSARDRDSGSYNEQFF	TGCAGTGCTAGAGATCGTGATAGCGGCTCCTACAATGAGCAGTTCTTC
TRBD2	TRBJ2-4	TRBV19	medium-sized	CASSISTSGSADIQYF	TGTGCCAGTAGTATTTCGACTAGCGGGAGTGCAGACATTCAGTACTTC
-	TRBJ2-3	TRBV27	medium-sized	CASSFHPTDTQYF	TGTGCCAGCAGTTTCCATCCCACAGATACGCAGTATTTT
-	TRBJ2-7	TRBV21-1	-	CASSKGGRGYEQYF	TGTGCCAGCAGCAAAGGGGGCAGGGGTTACGAGCAGTACTTC
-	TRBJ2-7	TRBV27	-	CASSSGTSPAEQYF	TGTGCCAGCAGCTCCGGGACGTCTCCCGCCGAGCAGTACTTC
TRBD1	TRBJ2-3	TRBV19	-	CASSIEGQLSTDTQYF	TGTGCCAGTAGTATAGAGGGACAGCTTAGCACAGATACGCAGTATTTT
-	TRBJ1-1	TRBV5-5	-	CASSSQPTLNTEAFF	TGTGCCAGCAGCTCACAACCCACACTGAACACTGAAGCTTTCTTT
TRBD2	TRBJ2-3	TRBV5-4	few	CASSLTSGSLGFSTDTQYF	TGTGCCAGCAGCTTAACTAGCGGGAGTTTGGGGTTCAGCACAGATACGCAGTATTTT
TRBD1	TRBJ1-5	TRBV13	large	CASSLAGGGEPRDQPQHF	TGTGCCAGCAGCTTAGCAGGGGGCGGCGAACCTAGAGATCAGCCCCAGCATTTT
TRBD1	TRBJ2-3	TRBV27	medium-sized	CASSSSTGFDTQYF	TGTGCCAGCAGTTCATCGACAGGGTTTGATACGCAGTATTTT
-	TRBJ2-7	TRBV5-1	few	CASSLTGNEQYF	TGCGCCAGCAGCTTGACAGGTAACGAGCAGTACTTC
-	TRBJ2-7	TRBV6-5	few	CASSEEGGSSYEQYF	TGTGCCAGCAGTGAAGAGGGCGGTAGCTCCTACGAGCAGTACTTC
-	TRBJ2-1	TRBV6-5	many	CASREPRVIGEKFF	TGTGCCAGCAGAGAGCCTAGAGTCATCGGTGAGAAGTTCTTC
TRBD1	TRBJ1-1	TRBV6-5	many	CASSPDRSTEAFF	TGTGCCAGCAGCCCGGACAGGTCGACTGAAGCTTTCTTT
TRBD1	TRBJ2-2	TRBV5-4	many	CASSLFDRVDTGELFF	TGTGCCAGCAGCTTGTTTGACAGGGTAGACACCGGGGAGCTGTTTTTT
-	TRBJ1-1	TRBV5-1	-	CASSRASEAFF	TGCGCCAGCAGCCGGGCCAGTGAAGCTTTCTTT
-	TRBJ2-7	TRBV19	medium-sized	CASSAGATYTYEQYF	TGTGCCAGTAGTGCAGGGGCGACCTATACCTACGAGCAGTACTTC
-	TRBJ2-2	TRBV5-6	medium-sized	CASSPWRGERTGELFF	TGTGCCAGCAGCCCATGGCGCGGGGAGAGGACCGGGGAGCTGTTTTTT
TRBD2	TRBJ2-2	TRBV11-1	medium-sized	CASTPGTSASTGELFF	TGTGCCAGCACCCCCGGGACTAGCGCATCCACCGGGGAGCTGTTTTTT
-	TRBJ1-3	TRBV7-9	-	CASSEGRNTIYF	TGTGCCAGCAGCGAGGGACGAAACACCATATATTTT